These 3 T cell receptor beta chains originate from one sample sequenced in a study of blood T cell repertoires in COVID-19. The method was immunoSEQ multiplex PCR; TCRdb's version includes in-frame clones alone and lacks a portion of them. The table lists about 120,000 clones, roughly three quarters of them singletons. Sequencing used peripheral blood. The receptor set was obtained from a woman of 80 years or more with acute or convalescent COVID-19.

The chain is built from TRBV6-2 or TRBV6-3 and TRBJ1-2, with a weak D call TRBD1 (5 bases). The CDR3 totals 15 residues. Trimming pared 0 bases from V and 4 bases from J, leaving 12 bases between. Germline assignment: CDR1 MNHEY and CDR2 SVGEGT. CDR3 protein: CASSYSPQDTYGYTF. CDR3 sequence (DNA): TGTGCCAGCAGTTACTCGCCACAGGATACCTATGGCTACACCTTC.

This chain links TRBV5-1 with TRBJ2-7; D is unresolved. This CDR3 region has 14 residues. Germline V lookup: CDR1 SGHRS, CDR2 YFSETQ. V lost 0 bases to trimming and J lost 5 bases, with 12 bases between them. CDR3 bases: TGCGCCAGCAGCTTGGGTGGGCCACAAGACGAGCAGTACTTC. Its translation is CASSLGGPQDEQYF.

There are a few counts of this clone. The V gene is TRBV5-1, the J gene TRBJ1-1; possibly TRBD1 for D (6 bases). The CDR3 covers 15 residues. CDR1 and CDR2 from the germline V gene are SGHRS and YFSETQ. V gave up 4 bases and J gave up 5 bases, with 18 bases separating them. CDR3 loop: CASSQIQGTRTEAFF. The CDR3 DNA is TGCGCCAGCAGCCAAATTCAGGGGACGAGAACTGAAGCTTTCTTT.